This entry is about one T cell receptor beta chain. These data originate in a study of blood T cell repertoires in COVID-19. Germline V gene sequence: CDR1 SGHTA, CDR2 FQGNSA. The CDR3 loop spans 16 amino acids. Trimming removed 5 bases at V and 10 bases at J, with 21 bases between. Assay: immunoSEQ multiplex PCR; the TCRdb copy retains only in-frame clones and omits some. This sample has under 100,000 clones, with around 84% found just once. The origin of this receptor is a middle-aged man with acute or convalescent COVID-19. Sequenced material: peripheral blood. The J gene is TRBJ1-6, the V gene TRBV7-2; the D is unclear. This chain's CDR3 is CASSDMLFASKSPLHF. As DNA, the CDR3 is TGTGCCAGCAGCGACATGCTATTTGCCTCTAAATCACCCCTCCACTTT.